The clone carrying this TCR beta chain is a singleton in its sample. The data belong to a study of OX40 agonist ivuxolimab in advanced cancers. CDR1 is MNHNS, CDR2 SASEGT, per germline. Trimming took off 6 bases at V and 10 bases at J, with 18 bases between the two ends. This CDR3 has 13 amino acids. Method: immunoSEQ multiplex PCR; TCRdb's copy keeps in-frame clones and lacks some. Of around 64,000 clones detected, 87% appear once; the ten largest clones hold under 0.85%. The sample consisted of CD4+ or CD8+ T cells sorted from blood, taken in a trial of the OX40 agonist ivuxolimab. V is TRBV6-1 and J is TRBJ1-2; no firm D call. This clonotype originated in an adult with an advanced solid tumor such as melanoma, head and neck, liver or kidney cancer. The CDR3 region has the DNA TGTGCCAGCAGCCCAGGTTCCGTACCGCCCTACACCTTC. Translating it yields CASSPGSVPPYTF.